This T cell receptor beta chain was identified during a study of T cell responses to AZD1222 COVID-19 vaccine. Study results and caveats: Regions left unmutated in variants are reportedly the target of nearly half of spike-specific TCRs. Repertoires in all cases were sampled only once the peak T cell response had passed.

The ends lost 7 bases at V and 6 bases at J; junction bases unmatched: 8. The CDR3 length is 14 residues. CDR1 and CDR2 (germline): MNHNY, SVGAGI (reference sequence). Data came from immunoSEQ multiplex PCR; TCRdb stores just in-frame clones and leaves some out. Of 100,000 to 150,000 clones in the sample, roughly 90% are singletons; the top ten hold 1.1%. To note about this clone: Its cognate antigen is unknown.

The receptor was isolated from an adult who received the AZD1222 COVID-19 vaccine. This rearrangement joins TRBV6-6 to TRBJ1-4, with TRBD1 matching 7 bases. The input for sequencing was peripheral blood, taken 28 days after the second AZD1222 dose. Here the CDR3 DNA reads TGTGCCAGCAAGATCCCAGGGGGGGATGAAAAACTGTTTTTT. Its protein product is CASKIPGGDEKLFF.